Following are 24 T cell receptor beta chains from one sample sequenced in a study of shared clonotypes between healthy human individuals (dated by TCRdb to the early 2020s). CD8 naive samples consisted of CD45RO-negative cells that were positively selected for CCR7, yielding a CD45RA+CCR7+ population without TemRA cells. Library preparation was by the immunoSEQ multiplex PCR assay. TCRdb took this table from immuneACCESS and kept in-frame rearrangements with V and J called. Such tables lack part of the clones; where checked against another copy, unresolved V genes explain under half of the gap, and the rest is unexplained. This sample lists millions of clones; about 95% were detected once. The top ten hold around 1.1% of the sample. Sequences were obtained from naive CD8+ T cells sorted from blood. The cell subset or site tag for this specimen amounts to: CD45RA+CCR7+. The receptors stem from a man younger than 35 in good health.

The chain links TRBV28 to TRBJ1-1, with 7 bases lining up with TRBD1. The CDR3 has 18 residues. The V and J ends lost 4 bases and 0 bases, in that order; junction bases with no gene match: 14. Germline V gene sequence: CDR1 MDHEN, CDR2 SYDVKM. The DNA of the CDR3 is TGTGCCAGCAGTTCACCCGCCTCAACAGGGGAGATGAACACTGAAGCTTTCTTT. The encoded protein is CASSSPASTGEMNTEAFF.

The V gene is TRBV6-5, the J gene TRBJ1-4; tentatively, D is TRBD1 (5 bases). Germline V gene lookup returns CDR1 MNHEY and CDR2 SVGAGI. Trimming left V 0 bases short and J 0 bases short, with 8 bases between. The length of the CDR3 is 16 residues. The CDR3 sequence: CASSYSGEATNEKLFF. In nucleotides, the CDR3 is TGTGCCAGCAGTTACTCGGGGGAGGCAACTAATGAAAAACTGTTTTTT.

This chain connects TRBV7-9 to TRBJ2-7; D ambiguous. Germline CDR1 SEHNR, CDR2 FQNEAQ (reference sequence). The V gene lost 3 bases and the J gene lost 1 base, with 4 bases spanning the gap. The CDR3 has 12 residues. DNA for the CDR3: TGTGCCAGCAGCTTCTTTTCCTACGAGCAGTACTTC. Its translation: CASSFFSYEQYF.

This clone was recorded only once. The rearrangement joins TRBV27 to TRBJ2-7, with D perhaps matching TRBD1 (6 bases). The CDR3 totals 16 residues. In germline, CDR1 is MNHEY, CDR2 SMNVEV (reference sequence). V lost 2 bases and J 0 bases, leaving 14 bases between the germline ends. The CDR3 DNA reads TGTGCCAGCAGTTTAATGGGGGCGAAAGGCTCCTACGAGCAGTACTTC. It codes for CASSLMGAKGSYEQYF.

The count of this clone is one. The CDR3 sequence: CASSLSLGVYEQYF. The CDR3 coding sequence is TGTGCCAGCAGCTTATCTTTGGGGGTTTACGAGCAGTACTTC. This chain joins TRBV7-8 and TRBJ2-7, with D perhaps matching TRBD1 or TRBD2 (5 bases each). The length of the CDR3 is 14 residues. Germline values: CDR1 SGHVS, CDR2 FQNEAQ. V lost 2 bases and J lost 4, with 12 bases in between. The full variable domain, completed using reference TRBV7-8 and TRBJ2-7, is GAGVSQSPRYKVAKRGQDVALRCDPISGHVSLFWYQQALGQGPEFLTYFQNEAQLDKSGLPSDRFFAERPEGSVSTLKIQRTQQEDSAVYLCASSLSLGVYEQYFGPGTRLTVT.

The genes are TRBV13 and TRBJ2-6; TRBD1 is a possible D gene (5 bases). Trimming removed 5 bases at V and 0 bases at J, with 11 bases between. The CDR3 is 16 amino acids. Germline V lookup: CDR1 PRHDT, CDR2 FYEKMQ (reference sequence). The CDR3 DNA reads as TGTGCCAGCAGCCTATTGACAGTCTCTGGGGCCAACGTCCTGACTTTC. It is translated as CASSLLTVSGANVLTF.

This clone came up once. The V and J genes are TRBV29-1 and TRBJ2-7; no clear D gene. Germline-derived CDR1 and CDR2 are SQVTM and ANQGSEA. The V end lost 0 bases, the J end lost 4 bases, and 10 bases lay between the germline ends. This CDR3 has 13 residues. The CDR3 loop reads CSVEDQWQYEQYF. The DNA for the CDR3 is TGCAGCGTTGAAGACCAGTGGCAGTACGAGCAGTACTTC.

The rearrangement uses TRBV5-1 and TRBJ2-5; TRBD2 is a possible D gene (7 bases). The CDR3 runs to 15 residues. Germline V lookup: CDR1 SGHRS, CDR2 YFSETQ. V lost 0 bases and J lost 1, with 10 bases in between. DNA of the CDR3: TGCGCCAGCAGCTTGGGCGGGGGCCTCCAAGAGACCCAGTACTTC. Its translation: CASSLGGGLQETQYF. Based on the CDR3 plus reference TRBV5-1 and TRBJ2-5, the full variable domain is KAGVTQTPRYLIKTRGQQVTLSCSPISGHRSVSWYQQTPGQGLQFLFEYFSETQRNKGNFPGRFSGRQFSNSRSEMNVSTLELGDSALYLCASSLGGGLQETQYFGPGTRLLVL.

With regard to this clone: Other DNA sequences in this specimen translate into the identical CDR3. V gene TRBV29-1 combines with J gene TRBJ1-4, with 9 bases fitting TRBD1. Trimming at V came to 2 bases and at J to 6 bases, leaving 1 base not matched to a gene. The CDR3 contains 13 residues. Germline CDR1 and CDR2: SQVTM and ANQGSEA. The chain's CDR3 is CSVERDRDEKLFF. The DNA for the CDR3 is TGCAGCGTTGAACGGGACAGGGATGAAAAACTGTTTTTT. The entire variable domain, with the rest obtained from reference TRBV29-1 and TRBJ1-4, is as follows: SAVISQKPSRDICQRGTSLTIQCQVDSQVTMMFWYRQQPGQSLTLIATANQGSEATYESGFVIDKFPISRPNLTFSTLTVSNMSPEDSSIYLCSVERDRDEKLFFGSGTQLSVL.

The chain joins TRBV21-1 to TRBJ2-1; the D call in the table, TRBD1, was not verified against the DNA. TRBV21-1 is a listed pseudogene. The CDR3 sequence is 15 residues long. CDR3 amino acids: CASQLGQVQLNEQFF. CDR3 sequence (DNA): TGTGCCAGCCAATTAGGACAGGTCCAATTAAATGAGCAGTTCTTC.

This rearrangement joins TRBV7-8 to TRBJ2-1; D is unclear. The germline V and J ends were trimmed by 2 bases and 3 bases, with 8 bases remaining between them. The CDR3 loop spans 14 amino acids. Looked up from germline, CDR1 is SGHVS and CDR2 is FQNEAQ. The CDR3 sequence is CASSLRDNYNEQFF. CDR3 sequence (DNA): TGTGCCAGCAGCTTAAGGGATAACTACAATGAGCAGTTCTTC.

This clone was seen just once. V and J are TRBV7-9 and TRBJ2-7, with D maybe TRBD1 (6 bases). CDR1 SEHNR and CDR2 FQNEAQ come from the germline V gene (reference sequence). The V gene lost 5 bases and the J gene lost 1 base, with 12 bases spanning the gap. The CDR3 is 14 residues long. CDR3: CASSPQGGSYEQYF. The CDR3 nucleotides read TGTGCCAGCAGCCCACAGGGTGGGTCCTACGAGCAGTACTTC. The variable domain in full, completed from reference TRBV7-9 and TRBJ2-7, reads DTGVSQNPRHKITKRGQNVTFRCDPISEHNRLYWYRQTLGQGPEFLTYFQNEAQLEKSRLLSDRFSAERPKGSFSTLEIQRTEQGDSAMYLCASSPQGGSYEQYFGPGTRLTVT.

The chain has TRBV5-1 and TRBJ2-7; tentatively, D is TRBD1 (6 bases). This CDR3 region has 14 residues. Germline V gene lookup returns CDR1 SGHRS and CDR2 YFSETQ. Trimming took off 6 bases at V and 2 bases at J, with 15 bases between the two ends. Written as DNA, the CDR3 is TGCGCCAGCACGTGGGACAAGTCAACCTACGAGCAGTACTTC. Amino acids: CASTWDKSTYEQYF.

V is TRBV29-1 and J is TRBJ2-2, with D possibly matching TRBD1 (6 bases). The germline CDR1 and CDR2 sequences are SQVTM and ANQGSEA. The CDR3 runs 15 residues. V lost 6 bases and J 1 base, leaving 15 bases between the germline ends. The chain's CDR3 is CSVGLPGQNTGELFF. In DNA form, the CDR3 reads TGCAGCGTCGGATTGCCGGGACAGAACACCGGGGAGCTGTTTTTT.

The V call is TRBV27, the J call TRBJ2-7; D might be TRBD2 (6 bases). Trimming cost V 5 bases and J 3 bases, with 11 bases left between them. Per germline, CDR1 MNHEY and CDR2 SMNVEV (reference sequence). The CDR3 contains 13 residues. CDR3 loop: CASSPPTSYEQYF. Written as DNA, the CDR3 is TGTGCCAGCAGTCCCCCGACTAGCTACGAGCAGTACTTC.

The genes are TRBV2 and TRBJ2-2; D possibly corresponds to TRBD2 (6 bases). CDR3 length: 15 residues. CDR1 is SNHLY and CDR2 is FYNNEI in the germline V gene. Trimming pared 1 base from V and 1 base from J, leaving 7 bases between. CDR3 protein: CASSEEAGNTGELFF. DNA of the CDR3: TGTGCCAGCAGTGAAGAAGCGGGGAACACCGGGGAGCTGTTTTTT.

The rearrangement joins TRBV11-2 to TRBJ2-3; D gene ambiguous. With 5 bases removed from V and 2 bases from J, the gap between germline ends came to 17 bases. Germline V gene data show CDR1 as SGHAT and CDR2 as FQNNGV. The CDR3 has 16 residues. The CDR3 DNA follows: TGTGCCAGCAGCCTCCAGGCGTCCCCCCCCACAGATACGCAGTATTTT. Amino acids: CASSLQASPPTDTQYF.

The genes are TRBV27 and TRBJ2-3; TRBD2 matches at 11 bases. Germline V gene lookup returns CDR1 MNHEY and CDR2 SMNVEV (reference sequence). The CDR3 runs 14 residues. J gave up 4 bases and V 9 bases, and 6 bases lay outside the gene matches. CDR3 sequence reads: CASLQLAGADTQYF. As DNA, the CDR3 is TGTGCCAGTCTACAACTAGCGGGAGCAGATACGCAGTATTTT.

V usage is TRBV27 and J usage is TRBJ2-7; maybe TRBD1 (5 bases). V was shortened by 3 bases and J by 2 bases, with 8 bases between the two germline ends. The CDR3 has 13 residues. CDR1 MNHEY and CDR2 SMNVEV come from the germline V gene (reference sequence). The CDR3 bases are TGTGCCAGCAGTTTCAGGGTTCCCTACGAGCAGTACTTC. Amino acids: CASSFRVPYEQYF.

In its sample, this clone was seen once. Other DNA sequences in the same sample also yield this CDR3. The chain carries TRBV9 and TRBJ1-1; D is ambiguous. V lost 0 bases and J 0 bases, leaving 9 bases between the germline ends. CDR1 SGDLS and CDR2 YYNGEE come from the germline V gene. The CDR3 sequence is 15 residues long. The CDR3 is CASSVVPGLNTEAFF. The CDR3 bases are TGTGCCAGCAGCGTAGTGCCAGGATTGAACACTGAAGCTTTCTTT.

This chain joins TRBV27 and TRBJ1-2; D unresolved. V lost 7 bases to trimming and J lost 6 bases, with 18 bases between them. The length of the CDR3 is 14 residues. The V gene's germline CDR1 is MNHEY and CDR2 SMNVEV (reference sequence). The CDR3 sequence is CASTFTVGSHGYTF. The CDR3 DNA sequence: TGTGCCAGCACTTTCACGGTCGGATCCCATGGCTACACCTTC.

The V gene is TRBV4-3, the J gene TRBJ2-7; 7 nucleotides line up with TRBD1. V was clipped by 0 bases and J by 2 bases; unmatched bases: 7. In germline, CDR1 is LGHNA, CDR2 YSLEER. The CDR3 runs 16 residues. The CDR3 protein is CASSQDRQGTAYEQYF. The CDR3 coding sequence is TGCGCCAGCAGCCAAGATAGGCAGGGGACAGCCTACGAGCAGTACTTC.

This clone occurred once. V usage is TRBV6-1 and J usage is TRBJ2-7; possible D gene TRBD2, 6 bases. The CDR3 is 12 residues long. Germline assignment: CDR1 MNHNS and CDR2 SASEGT. Trimming stripped 7 bases from V and 2 bases from J, with 9 bases between. Here the CDR3 reads CASIGGPYEQYF. CDR3 DNA: TGTGCCAGCATAGGAGGGCCCTACGAGCAGTACTTC.

To note about this clone: Germline and junction disagree at one end, which may indicate a read error. The chain is built from TRBV7-7 and TRBJ2-7, with D perhaps given as TRBD1 or TRBD2 (6 bases each). This CDR3 has 13 amino acids. Germline V CDR1 and CDR2: SSHAT, FNYEAQ (reference sequence). The CDR3 coding sequence is TGTGCTAGCAGCCCAAGGGGGGACCACGAGCAGTACTTC. Protein sequence: CASSPRGDHEQYF.